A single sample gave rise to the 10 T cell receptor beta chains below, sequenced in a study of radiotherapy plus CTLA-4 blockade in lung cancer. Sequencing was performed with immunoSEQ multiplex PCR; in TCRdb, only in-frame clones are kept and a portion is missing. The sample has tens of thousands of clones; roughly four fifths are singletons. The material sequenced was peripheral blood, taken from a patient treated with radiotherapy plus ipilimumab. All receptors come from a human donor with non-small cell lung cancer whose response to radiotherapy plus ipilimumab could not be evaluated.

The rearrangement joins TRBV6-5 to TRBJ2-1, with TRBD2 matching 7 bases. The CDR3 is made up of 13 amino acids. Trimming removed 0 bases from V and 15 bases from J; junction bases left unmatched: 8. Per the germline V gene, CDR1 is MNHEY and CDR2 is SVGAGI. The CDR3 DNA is TGTGCCAGCAGTTACTCCTGGGACTACAGTCCGTTCTTC. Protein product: CASSYSWDYSPFF.

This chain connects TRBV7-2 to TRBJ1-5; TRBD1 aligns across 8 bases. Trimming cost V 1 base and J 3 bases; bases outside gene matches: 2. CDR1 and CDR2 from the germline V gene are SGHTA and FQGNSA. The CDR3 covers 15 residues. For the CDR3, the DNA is TGTGCCAGCAGCTTAGGGACAGGGAACAATCAGCCCCAGCATTTT. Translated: CASSLGTGNNQPQHF.

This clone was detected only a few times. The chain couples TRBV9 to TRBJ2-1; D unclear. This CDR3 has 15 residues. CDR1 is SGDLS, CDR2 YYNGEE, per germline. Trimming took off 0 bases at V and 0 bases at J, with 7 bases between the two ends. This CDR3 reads CASSVGLSSYNEQFF. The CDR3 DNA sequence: TGTGCCAGCAGCGTAGGACTGAGCTCCTACAATGAGCAGTTCTTC.

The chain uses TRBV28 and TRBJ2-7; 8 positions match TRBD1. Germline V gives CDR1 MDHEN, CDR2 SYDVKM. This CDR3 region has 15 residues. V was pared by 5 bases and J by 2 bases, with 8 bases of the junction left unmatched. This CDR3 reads CASSPRDRHTYEQYF. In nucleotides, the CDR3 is TGTGCCAGCAGTCCCCGGGACAGGCATACCTACGAGCAGTACTTC.

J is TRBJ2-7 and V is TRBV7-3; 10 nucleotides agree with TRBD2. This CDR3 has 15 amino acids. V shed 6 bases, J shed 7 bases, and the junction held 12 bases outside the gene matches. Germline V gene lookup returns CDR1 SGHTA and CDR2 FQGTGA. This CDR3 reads CASSREAGGLREQYF. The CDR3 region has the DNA TGTGCCAGCAGTAGGGAAGCGGGGGGGCTACGGGAGCAGTACTTC.

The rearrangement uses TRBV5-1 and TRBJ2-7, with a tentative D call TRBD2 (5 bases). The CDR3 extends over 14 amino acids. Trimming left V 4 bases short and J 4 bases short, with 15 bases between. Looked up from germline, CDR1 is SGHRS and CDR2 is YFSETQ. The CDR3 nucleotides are TGCGCCAGCAGCCCCGACGGGGTAGGATACGAGCAGTACTTC. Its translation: CASSPDGVGYEQYF.

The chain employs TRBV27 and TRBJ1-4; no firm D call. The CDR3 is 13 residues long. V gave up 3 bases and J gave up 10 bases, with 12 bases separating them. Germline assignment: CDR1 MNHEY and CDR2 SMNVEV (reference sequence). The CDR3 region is CASSFGPWAKLFF. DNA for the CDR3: TGTGCCAGCAGTTTTGGTCCCTGGGCAAAACTGTTTTTT.

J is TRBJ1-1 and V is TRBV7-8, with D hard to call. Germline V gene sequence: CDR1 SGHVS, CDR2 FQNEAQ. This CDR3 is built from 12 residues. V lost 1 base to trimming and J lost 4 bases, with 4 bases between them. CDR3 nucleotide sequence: TGTGCCAGCAGCTTAGAGAGCACTGAAGCTTTCTTT. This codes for CASSLESTEAFF.

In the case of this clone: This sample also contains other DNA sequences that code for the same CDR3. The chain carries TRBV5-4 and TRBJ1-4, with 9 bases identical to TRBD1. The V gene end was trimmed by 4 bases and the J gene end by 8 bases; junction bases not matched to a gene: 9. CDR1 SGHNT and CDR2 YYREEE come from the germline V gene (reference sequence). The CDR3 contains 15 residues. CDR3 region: CASSPGQGRGEKLFF. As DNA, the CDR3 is TGTGCCAGCAGCCCAGGACAGGGGAGGGGAGAAAAACTGTTTTTT.

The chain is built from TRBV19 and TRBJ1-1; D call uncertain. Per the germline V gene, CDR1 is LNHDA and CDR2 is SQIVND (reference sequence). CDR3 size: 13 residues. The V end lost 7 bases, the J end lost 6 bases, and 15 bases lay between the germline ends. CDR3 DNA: TGTGCCAGTATACGACCGGGAACTGCTGAAGCTTTCTTT. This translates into CASIRPGTAEAFF.